The entry that follows covers one TCR beta chain sequence. Its antigen is currently unknown. CDR3 length: 13 residues. Germline assignment: CDR1 PRHDT and CDR2 FYEKMQ (reference sequence). The V end was cut by 5 bases, the J end by 5 bases, with 13 bases between. The sample comes from a study of shared clonotypes between healthy human individuals. In the study overall: Each donor contributed plates that comprised three CD4 naive, three CD4 memory, two CD8 naive and one CD8 memory.

The study's findings and limits: Larger estimated richness was generally seen in naive subsets than in memory subsets. The study drew on few donors, limiting represented genetic and exposure-history diversity.

Using immunoSEQ multiplex PCR, the repertoire was profiled, and TCRdb retains in-frame clones only, with some absent. The sample consists of about 680,000 clones, about 90% of them appearing once. CD45RO-negative cells were positively selected for CCR7, leaving out terminally differentiated effector memory CD45RA+ cells. This sequence was found in a man in his thirties or forties in good health. The rearrangement uses TRBV13 and TRBJ2-7; TRBD1 is a possible D gene (6 bases). Sequencing was carried out using naive CD8+ T cells sorted from blood. The CDR3 reads CASSLGAGNEQYF. The CDR3 nucleotides read TGTGCCAGCAGCCTGGGGGCAGGGAACGAGCAGTACTTC. The full variable domain, its missing parts supplied by reference TRBV13 and TRBJ2-7, is AAGVIQSPRHLIKEKRETATLKCYPIPRHDTVYWYQQGPGQDPQFLISFYEKMQSDKGSIPDRFSAQQFSDYHSELNMSSLELGDSALYFCASSLGAGNEQYFGPGTRLTVT.